This TCR beta chain comes out of a study of cytomegalovirus exposure and HLA in healthy donors. Regarding the study as a whole: In a later analysis, a missense DCLRE1C variant was linked to TCR beta V- and J-gene trimming. An ancestry cluster, one associated with Asian ancestry, reportedly showed fewer N-insertions than the approximately 670-donor mean in a later analysis. The only immune exposure information that was available was CMV serostatus.

Germline assignment: CDR1 ENHRY and CDR2 SYGVKD. This CDR3 has 14 residues. Trimming took off 4 bases at V and 4 bases at J, with 10 bases between the two ends. The sample holds a few counts of this clone. Its antigen is as yet unknown. Vbeta (60) and Jbeta (13) primers were used in the PCR. Using immunoSEQ multiplex PCR, the repertoire was profiled, and TCRdb retains in-frame clones only, with some absent. The profile shows around 120,000 clones, around 80% of them singletons. The sample taken for sequencing was PBMCs. The source of this sequence is a man aged 30-40 years in good health and CMV-seronegative. The chain employs TRBV10-3 and TRBJ2-2; the D gene is possibly TRBD1 (6 bases). CDR3 amino acids: CAISGQVGTGELFF. The DNA for the CDR3 is TGTGCCATCAGTGGACAGGTGGGCACCGGGGAGCTGTTTTTT.